This paragraph covers one T cell receptor beta chain sequence. Its specificity is not known. The data derive from a study of T cells expressing NK-cell markers. The wider study: Underlying the TCR beta repertoires were sorted CD3+CD56+NKG2C+, CD3+CD56+NKG2C- and CD3+CD56-NKG2C+ T cells. General study results and limits: Of the CD8+ T cells in more than five donors, about 1.0-7.0% belonged to dominant NKG2C+ clonotypes.

The germline V gene has CDR1 SGHVS and CDR2 FNYEAQ. This CDR3 has 13 residues. From the 5' RACE reads, TCRdb lists one entry per CDR3 protein and no DNA. This sample's clone table lists fewer than 200,000 distinct CDR3 sequences. Sequencing input: blood T cells: a sorted CD56 or NKG2C T cell subset, CD4+ or CD8+ T cells, or bulk PBMC T cells (not recorded which). The chain has TRBV7-6 and TRBJ2-7; there is no DNA to check the TCRdb D call of TRBD1. The receptor was isolated from a woman aged 18-70 years in good health. The chain's CDR3 is CASSSGQVYEQYF.